The TCR beta chain under discussion was sequenced for a study of blood T cell repertoires in COVID-19. In the study overall: Samples came from the United States, Italy and Spain, spanning acute and convalescent COVID-19. PBMCs, B-cell-depleted T cells, or T cells were the source of the cDNA or gDNA that made up the material.

In the original processing: Scientists estimated how many nucleated cells there were by amplifying reference gene primers. The method was immunoSEQ multiplex PCR; TCRdb's version includes in-frame clones alone and lacks a portion of them. The V and J calls and clone size come from that table; D and trimming were worked out from the DNA. Found here are fewer than 200,000 clones, about 85% of them singletons; the top ten hold 9.8%. V was trimmed by 2 bases and J by 6 bases, leaving 5 bases between them. CDR3 length: 12 amino acids. Looked up from germline, CDR1 is SGHVS and CDR2 is FNYEAQ. Sequenced: peripheral blood. The V gene is TRBV7-6, the J gene TRBJ1-5; D is unclear. The sequence was obtained from a woman of 80 years or more with acute or convalescent COVID-19. CDR3 region: CASSLPGQPQHF. CDR3 nucleotides: TGTGCCAGCAGCTTACCGGGTCAGCCCCAGCATTTT.